What follows are 19 T cell receptor beta chains derived from one specimen sequenced in a study of T cell repertoires in cytomegalovirus infection. MiXCR was run by TCRdb on the reads, yielding one entry per CDR3 protein. The sample lists some 560,000 distinct CDR3 sequences, approximately 40% occurring once. No cognate antigen is known for these TCRs. The sample here was cultured PBMCs, taken from culture after CMV antigen stimulation. All receptors derive from a human donor in good health (CMV status not recorded). Some clones in this sample may be carry-over from other donors' samples.

The J gene is TRBJ2-1, the V gene TRBV2, with 8 bases aligning to TRBD2. Unmatched junction bases numbered 6, after V lost 4 bases and J lost 4 bases. Germline CDR1 and CDR2: SNHLY and FYNNEI. This CDR3 has 15 residues. The CDR3 spells CASSVRRLAYNEQFF. The CDR3 DNA sequence: TGTGCCAGCAGTGTGCGGAGACTAGCGTACAATGAGCAGTTCTTC.

The chain has TRBV5-4 and TRBJ1-2; D is ambiguous. Trimming stripped 4 bases from V and 0 bases from J, with 10 bases between. This CDR3 has 14 residues. From germline, CDR1 is SGHNT and CDR2 YYREEE (reference sequence). CDR3 in amino acids: CASSVRAANYGYTF. The CDR3 nucleotides are TGTGCCAGCAGCGTAAGGGCAGCTAACTATGGCTACACCTTC.

There are a few counts of this clonotype. This chain connects TRBV12-3 or TRBV12-4 to TRBJ2-1; 11 bases line up with TRBD2. The CDR3 is 12 amino acids. V shed 6 bases, J shed 15 bases, and the junction held 7 bases outside the gene matches. The CDR3 spells CASRGTSGSLFF. CDR3 sequence (DNA): TGTGCCAGCAGGGGTACTAGCGGGAGCTTGTTCTTC.

The CDR3 sequence: CASSHGTSGRGELFF. For the CDR3, the DNA is TGTGCCAGCAGCCATGGGACTAGCGGGCGGGGGGAGCTGTTTTTT. This sequence joins TRBV5-4 and TRBJ2-2, with 12 positions matching TRBD2. V was pared by 4 bases and J by 8 bases, with 6 bases of the junction left unmatched. The CDR3 covers 15 residues. In germline, CDR1 is SGHNT, CDR2 YYREEE (reference sequence).

This clonotype has just a few counts. This rearrangement joins TRBV27 to TRBJ2-2; D gene ambiguous. Germline CDR1 is MNHEY and CDR2 is SMNVEV (reference sequence). This CDR3 spans 13 amino acids. V was pared by 8 bases and J by 6 bases, with 13 bases between. The CDR3 nucleotides read TGTGCCAGCGGACGACTGAGCGCCGGGGAGCTGTTTTTT. Translation gives CASGRLSAGELFF.

This clonotype has a handful of counts. This chain joins TRBV20-1 and TRBJ2-5, with 11 nucleotides matching TRBD2. Germline CDR1 is DFQATT and CDR2 is SNEGSKA (reference sequence). This CDR3 region has 14 residues. V trimming: 6 bases; J trimming: 0 bases; junction bases outside the gene matches: 3. CDR3 sequence reads: CSAVAGGYQETQYF. CDR3 nucleotides: TGCAGTGCGGTAGCGGGGGGGTACCAAGAGACCCAGTACTTC.

The CDR3 DNA reads as TGTGCCAGCAGTGAATTAAATTTTCGGGAGGGACTCTATGGCTACACCTTC. Residues: CASSELNFREGLYGYTF. J is TRBJ1-2 and V is TRBV25-1; weak D call: TRBD1 (5 bases). The CDR3 sequence is 17 residues long. CDR1 and CDR2 from the germline V gene are MGHDK and SYGVNS. The V end was cut by 1 base, the J end by 4 bases, with 19 bases between.

CDR3: CSARDGARLWGDTQYF. Here the CDR3 DNA reads TGCAGTGCTAGAGACGGTGCCCGTCTTTGGGGAGATACGCAGTATTTT. The chain employs TRBV20-1 and TRBJ2-3; D unresolved. V gave up 0 bases and J gave up 5 bases, with 18 bases separating them. From germline, CDR1 is DFQATT and CDR2 SNEGSKA (reference sequence). This CDR3 has 16 amino acids.

This clonotype showed up just a few times. V and J are TRBV15 and TRBJ1-5; perhaps TRBD1 as D (5 bases). Between the trimmed V and J ends, which lost 1 base and 5 bases, there was a span of 12 bases. The germline gives CDR1 LNHNV, CDR2 YYDKDF (reference sequence). The CDR3 is 15 residues long. This chain's CDR3 is CATSRGGGHDQPQHF. DNA for the CDR3: TGTGCCACCAGCAGAGGAGGAGGACACGATCAGCCCCAGCATTTT.

This clonotype was counted between two and nine times. The chain joins TRBV7-6 to TRBJ2-7, with unresolved D. Trimming left V 5 bases short and J 7 bases short, with 18 bases between. The germline V gene encodes CDR1 SGHVS and CDR2 FNYEAQ. The CDR3 totals 14 residues. CDR3 sequence: CASSPSRTSEEQYF. The CDR3 region has the DNA TGTGCCAGCAGCCCGAGTCGGACGTCAGAGGAGCAGTACTTC.

The rearrangement links TRBV5-4 to TRBJ2-7; D is perhaps TRBD1 (6 bases). The germline V and J ends were trimmed by 4 bases and 5 bases, with 10 bases remaining between them. The CDR3 covers 12 residues. The germline V gene has CDR1 SGHNT and CDR2 YYREEE (reference sequence). The DNA for the CDR3 is TGTGCCAGCAGCGCGGACAGTAACGAGCAGTACTTC. Amino acid sequence: CASSADSNEQYF. Filled out from reference TRBV5-4 and TRBJ2-7, the complete variable domain reads ETGVTQSPTHLIKTRGQQVTLRCSSQSGHNTVSWYQQALGQGPQFIFQYYREEENGRGNFPPRFSGLQFPNYSSELNVNALELDDSALYLCASSADSNEQYFGPGTRLTVT.

V gene TRBV6-5 combines with J gene TRBJ2-3; the D gene could be TRBD1 or TRBD2 (5 bases each). Germline V gene sequence: CDR1 MNHEY, CDR2 SVGAGI. The CDR3 has 17 residues. V gave up 0 bases and J gave up 4 bases, with 17 bases separating them. The CDR3 bases are TGTGCCAGCAGTTACTCCCATTGGGGGAGTTCTGCAGATACGCAGTATTTT. This translates into CASSYSHWGSSADTQYF.

The chain links TRBV20-1 to TRBJ2-1; either TRBD1 or TRBD2 may supply D (5 bases each). The CDR3 has 15 residues. The ends were cut back, 5 bases at V and 8 bases at J, with 22 bases in the middle. Germline assignment: CDR1 DFQATT and CDR2 SNEGSKA (reference sequence). CDR3 DNA: TGCAGTGCTCAAGCCCACGGGACCAAGACGGATGAGCAGTTCTTC. Translating it yields CSAQAHGTKTDEQFF.

This clonotype was picked up a small number of times. This chain joins TRBV7-2 and TRBJ2-7; D not certain. Looked up from germline, CDR1 is SGHTA and CDR2 is FQGNSA. This CDR3 is 13 amino acids long. Trimming took off 3 bases at V and 2 bases at J, with 8 bases between the two ends. CDR3 sequence (DNA): TGTGCCAGCAGCTTCGACGTAGCCTACGAGCAGTACTTC. Protein: CASSFDVAYEQYF. The variable domain in full, completed from reference TRBV7-2 and TRBJ2-7, reads GAGVSQSPSNKVTEKGKDVELRCDPISGHTALYWYRQSLGQGLEFLIYFQGNSAPDKSGLPSDRFSAERTGGSVSTLTIQRTQQEDSAVYLCASSFDVAYEQYFGPGTRLTVT.

This chain connects TRBV7-2 to TRBJ2-4, with unresolved D. The CDR3 length is 14 residues. Germline V CDR1 and CDR2: SGHTA, FQGNSA. With 5 bases removed from V and 5 bases from J, the gap between germline ends came to 13 bases. The CDR3 is CASSPRVGENIQYF. The CDR3 DNA sequence: TGTGCCAGCAGCCCCCGGGTTGGAGAAAACATTCAGTACTTC.

Comments on this clonotype: One junction end disagrees with the germline gene, perhaps due to a read error. The chain employs TRBV5-3 and TRBJ2-7, with D possibly being TRBD2 (6 bases). TRBV5-3 is given ORF status, its function remaining uncertain. The CDR3 consists of 16 residues. In DNA, the CDR3 is TGTGCCAGCAGCTTTACATGGCTAACTAGCCAGGGCGAGCAGTACTTC. Its protein product is CASSFTWLTSQGEQYF.

The rearrangement joins TRBV28 to TRBJ2-7, with D unresolved. Germline CDR1 is MDHEN and CDR2 is SYDVKM. This CDR3 has 13 residues. V was shortened by 4 bases and J by 4 bases, with 11 bases between the two germline ends. The CDR3 nucleotides read TGTGCCAGCAGTTCCCGGCCTGTGTACGAGCAGTACTTC. This encodes CASSSRPVYEQYF.

The V gene is TRBV27, the J gene TRBJ2-3, with a weak D call TRBD1 (5 bases). Germline CDR1 and CDR2: MNHEY and SMNVEV (reference sequence). Trimming cost V 5 bases and J 2 bases, with 17 bases left between them. CDR3 length: 16 residues. The CDR3 DNA is TGTGCCAGCAGTCACAGGCCCTCTGGTGTCACAGATACGCAGTATTTT. It specifies CASSHRPSGVTDTQYF.

CDR3 DNA sequence: TGTGCCAGCAATATGGCGGGGGGAGCGGAGACCCAGTACTTC. Translating it yields CASNMAGGAETQYF. This chain connects TRBV2 to TRBJ2-5, with 8 bases fitting TRBD2. The CDR3 covers 14 residues. The V gene end was trimmed by 7 bases and the J gene end by 5 bases; junction bases not matched to a gene: 9. Germline V gene sequence: CDR1 SNHLY, CDR2 FYNNEI.